The 20 T cell receptor beta chains listed next were all sequenced from one sample in a study of graft-versus-host responses after intestinal transplantation. The antigens these receptors bind are not known. Libraries were prepared by immunoSEQ multiplex PCR; TCRdb keeps only in-frame clonotypes and omits some of them. The sample yields about 120,000 clones, 93% seen once. The sequences come from unstimulated CD8+ T cells sorted from spleen or lymph node cells, collected before intestinal transplant. These receptors were collected from a human donor who received an intestinal transplant.

This clone has only one observation. V is TRBV7-9 and J is TRBJ2-1; 7 nucleotides match TRBD2. Germline CDR1 and CDR2: SEHNR and FQNEAQ (reference sequence). The junction had 16 bases not matched to a gene; V was cut back by 5 bases and J by 0 bases. This CDR3 is 19 amino acids long. CDR3 bases: TGTGCCAGCAGCGCGGGAAGAATGGGGACTACCCCCTCCTACAATGAGCAGTTCTTC. Translation gives CASSAGRMGTTPSYNEQFF.

This chain joins TRBV7-6 and TRBJ2-7; TRBD2 aligns across 16 bases. CDR1 is SGHVS, CDR2 FNYEAQ, per germline. The ends lost 5 bases at V and 5 bases at J; junction bases unmatched: 18. This CDR3 has 20 amino acids. The CDR3 bases are TGTGCCAGCAGCGGCGGGGACGGGCGGGGACTAGCGGGAGGGCCCGACGAGCAGTACTTC. Translated, it gives CASSGGDGRGLAGGPDEQYF.

J is TRBJ1-5 and V is TRBV28; TRBD1 matches at 9 bases. V trimming: 7 bases; J trimming: 6 bases; junction bases outside the gene matches: 7. The CDR3 covers 14 residues. The germline CDR1 and CDR2 sequences are MDHEN and SYDVKM. The CDR3 sequence: CASINRGRGQPQHF. In DNA, the CDR3 is TGTGCCAGCATCAACAGGGGGCGCGGTCAGCCCCAGCATTTT.

For the CDR3, the DNA is TGTGCCAGCAGACCCGGACAGTTTGGCTACGAGCAGTACTTC. This codes for CASRPGQFGYEQYF. This sequence joins TRBV28 and TRBJ2-7; D may be TRBD1 (6 bases). The CDR3 is 14 residues long. With 6 bases removed from V and 3 bases from J, the gap between germline ends came to 15 bases. CDR1 and CDR2 (germline): MDHEN, SYDVKM.

This sequence joins TRBV29-1 and TRBJ2-1; D is perhaps TRBD2 (6 bases). Per the germline V gene, CDR1 is SQVTM and CDR2 is ANQGSEA. With 1 base removed from V and 9 bases from J, the gap between germline ends came to 10 bases. The CDR3 has 12 residues. This CDR3 reads CSVEGREAEQFF. The CDR3 nucleotides are TGCAGCGTTGAAGGCAGGGAGGCTGAGCAGTTCTTC.

J is TRBJ2-3 and V is TRBV28; D remains ambiguous. Trimming took 2 bases from V and 7 from J, leaving 4 bases between them. In germline, CDR1 is MDHEN, CDR2 SYDVKM. The CDR3 covers 11 residues. The CDR3 sequence: CASSLINTQYF. CDR3 in DNA: TGTGCCAGCAGTTTAATAAATACGCAGTATTTT.

The chain links TRBV7-2 to TRBJ2-2; D call uncertain. Germline V gene lookup returns CDR1 SGHTA and CDR2 FQGNSA. The CDR3 extends over 14 amino acids. The V end lost 7 bases, the J end lost 8 bases, and 17 bases lay between the germline ends. The CDR3 nucleotides read TGTGCCAGCACCCAATCGGGCCCAACGGGGGAGCTGTTTTTT. Amino acids: CASTQSGPTGELFF.

The chain joins TRBV21-1 to TRBJ2-6. TRBV21-1 is a pseudogene. This CDR3 is built from 18 residues. CDR3 in amino acids: CASSHGDGGYSGANVLTF. The CDR3, as DNA: TGTGCCAGCAGCCACGGGGACGGTGGCTACTCTGGGGCCAACGTCCTGACTTTC.

This clone turned up a few times. The chain couples TRBV7-9 to TRBJ2-7; D not resolved. Germline-derived CDR1 and CDR2 are SEHNR and FQNEAQ (reference sequence). The CDR3 has 13 residues. With 0 bases removed from V and 3 bases from J, the gap between germline ends came to 6 bases. CDR3 DNA sequence: TGTGCCAGCAGCTTAGCGGACCTCTACGAGCAGTACTTC. Its translation is CASSLADLYEQYF.

V gene TRBV19 combines with J gene TRBJ2-7, with 10 bases lining up with TRBD1. The CDR3 contains 15 residues. Germline values: CDR1 LNHDA, CDR2 SQIVND (reference sequence). Germline trimming cut 5 bases from V and 4 bases from J; bases unmatched to any gene: 8. The CDR3 DNA reads as TGTGCCAGTAGTGCCGCCGGGACAGGGGTTTACGAGCAGTACTTC. Residues: CASSAAGTGVYEQYF.

V gene TRBV5-4 combines with J gene TRBJ2-1; possibly TRBD2 for D (6 bases). Germline V gene lookup returns CDR1 SGHNT and CDR2 YYREEE (reference sequence). Trimming took 0 bases from V and 5 from J, leaving 15 bases between them. The length of the CDR3 is 16 residues. The CDR3 region has the DNA TGTGCCAGCAGCTTGGTTTGGTCCTCTAGCGACAATGAGCAGTTCTTC. Translation gives CASSLVWSSSDNEQFF.

The chain carries TRBV5-1 and TRBJ2-5; weak D call: TRBD1 (6 bases). The germline V gene encodes CDR1 SGHRS and CDR2 YFSETQ. Trimming removed 0 bases from V and 2 bases from J, with 11 bases in between. The CDR3 extends over 15 amino acids. The CDR3 coding sequence is TGCGCCAGCAGCTTGGTAGGGGGACATCAAGAGACCCAGTACTTC. Amino acids: CASSLVGGHQETQYF.

The chain has TRBV4-1 and TRBJ1-4; D gene unclear. V lost 0 bases to trimming and J lost 4 bases, with 21 bases between them. CDR3 length: 19 residues. CDR1 is MGHRA, CDR2 YSYEKL, per germline. The CDR3 nucleotides read TGCGCCAGCAGCCAAGATCAGCGCATCCCTCAAACTATTAATGAAAAACTGTTTTTT. This gives the protein CASSQDQRIPQTINEKLFF.

The chain carries TRBV14 and TRBJ2-3; 9 bases match TRBD2. The CDR3 spans 16 residues. The V segment lost 4 bases and the J segment 2 bases; nucleotides outside the gene matches: 7. Looked up from germline, CDR1 is SGHDN and CDR2 is FVKESK. CDR3 bases: TGTGCCAGCAGCCGAGGGACTAGCCGACTCACAGATACGCAGTATTTT. It encodes CASSRGTSRLTDTQYF.

The rearrangement uses TRBV7-2 and TRBJ2-1; 10 bases align to TRBD2. Germline loops: CDR1 SGHTA, CDR2 FQGNSA. The V segment lost 6 bases and the J segment 9 bases; nucleotides outside the gene matches: 11. The CDR3 has 15 residues. The CDR3 region is CASRSPSGRGSEQFF. CDR3 DNA: TGTGCCAGCAGATCCCCTAGCGGGAGAGGGTCTGAGCAGTTCTTC. Looking up the rest from reference TRBV7-2 and TRBJ2-1 gives the full variable domain: GAGVSQSPSNKVTEKGKDVELRCDPISGHTALYWYRQSLGQGLEFLIYFQGNSAPDKSGLPSDRFSAERTGGSVSTLTIQRTQQEDSAVYLCASRSPSGRGSEQFFGPGTRLTVL.

This CDR3 reads CSSPVPKRPGGHGYTF. CDR3 DNA sequence: TGCAGCAGTCCCGTCCCCAAAAGGCCAGGGGGCCATGGCTACACCTTC. This sequence joins TRBV29-1 and TRBJ1-2, with 8 bases aligning to TRBD1. The ends lost 8 bases at V and 6 bases at J; junction bases unmatched: 20. The CDR3 length is 16 residues. Looked up from germline, CDR1 is SQVTM and CDR2 is ANQGSEA.

This clone was picked up one time. The rearrangement joins TRBV9 to TRBJ2-4, with 7 bases identical to TRBD2. Germline V gene data show CDR1 as SGDLS and CDR2 as YYNGEE. The trim removed 4 bases at V and 2 bases at J, leaving 6 bases unmatched. This CDR3 is built from 15 residues. CDR3 region: CASSPGGESKNIQYF. The CDR3 bases are TGTGCCAGCAGCCCGGGGGGAGAGTCCAAAAACATTCAGTACTTC.

V and J are TRBV18 and TRBJ2-7; D not resolved. Germline loops: CDR1 KGHSH, CDR2 LQKENI. Trimming removed 2 bases at V and 5 bases at J, with 7 bases between. The CDR3 is 12 residues long. Here the CDR3 DNA reads TGTGCCAGCTCACCAAATGTGCACGAGCAGTACTTC. Protein product: CASSPNVHEQYF. Full variable domain (outside the CDR3, taken from reference TRBV18 and TRBJ2-7): NAGVMQNPRHLVRRRGQEARLRCSPMKGHSHVYWYRQLPEEGLKFMVYLQKENIIDESGMPKERFSAEFPKEGPSILRIQQVVRGDSAAYFCASSPNVHEQYFGPGTRLTVT.

In the case of this clone: The identical CDR3 is also encoded by other nucleotide sequences in the sample. The gene calls are TRBV9 and TRBJ1-5; a weak D match, TRBD1 (5 bases). V lost 0 bases to trimming and J lost 1 base, with 5 bases between them. The V gene's germline CDR1 is SGDLS and CDR2 YYNGEE. CDR3 length equals 14 residues. CDR3 region: CASSVGDSNQPQHF. DNA of the CDR3: TGTGCCAGCAGCGTAGGGGACAGCAATCAGCCCCAGCATTTT.

The V and J genes are TRBV13 and TRBJ2-3; 13 nucleotides line up with TRBD2. The V gene's germline CDR1 is PRHDT and CDR2 FYEKMQ (reference sequence). Unmatched junction bases numbered 9, after V lost 5 bases and J lost 10 bases. This CDR3 has 15 amino acids. Here the CDR3 DNA reads TGTGCCAGCAGCCCCGGGACTAGCGGGAAGTTTTCGCAGTATTTT. It yields the protein CASSPGTSGKFSQYF. The whole variable domain, remainder taken from reference TRBV13 and TRBJ2-3, is AAGVIQSPRHLIKEKRETATLKCYPIPRHDTVYWYQQGPGQDPQFLISFYEKMQSDKGSIPDRFSAQQFSDYHSELNMSSLELGDSALYFCASSPGTSGKFSQYFGPGTRLTVL.